This TCR beta chain comes out of a study of blood T cell repertoires in COVID-19. Only a few counts were recorded for this clone. Individuals aged about 18 to 100 years were recruited from 24 US areas. Grouping used clinical history reported by participants in a survey and questionnaire. V was trimmed by 5 bases and J by 6 bases, leaving 18 bases between them. Germline V gene data show CDR1 as MNHNY and CDR2 as SVGAGI (reference sequence). The CDR3 runs 15 residues. Some clones are missing from TCRdb's copy, which holds only in-frame ones; the method was immunoSEQ multiplex PCR. The sample consists of some 250,000 clones, approximately 91% of them appearing once.

This clonotype originated in a woman aged 35 to 49 with acute COVID-19. The source material was PBMCs or T cells enriched from blood (not recorded which). The chain employs TRBV6-6 and TRBJ2-3; D is possibly TRBD2 (8 bases). The CDR3 reads CASSPSGRGGDTQYF. CDR3 nucleotide sequence: TGTGCCAGCAGTCCAAGCGGGAGAGGGGGCGATACGCAGTATTTT.